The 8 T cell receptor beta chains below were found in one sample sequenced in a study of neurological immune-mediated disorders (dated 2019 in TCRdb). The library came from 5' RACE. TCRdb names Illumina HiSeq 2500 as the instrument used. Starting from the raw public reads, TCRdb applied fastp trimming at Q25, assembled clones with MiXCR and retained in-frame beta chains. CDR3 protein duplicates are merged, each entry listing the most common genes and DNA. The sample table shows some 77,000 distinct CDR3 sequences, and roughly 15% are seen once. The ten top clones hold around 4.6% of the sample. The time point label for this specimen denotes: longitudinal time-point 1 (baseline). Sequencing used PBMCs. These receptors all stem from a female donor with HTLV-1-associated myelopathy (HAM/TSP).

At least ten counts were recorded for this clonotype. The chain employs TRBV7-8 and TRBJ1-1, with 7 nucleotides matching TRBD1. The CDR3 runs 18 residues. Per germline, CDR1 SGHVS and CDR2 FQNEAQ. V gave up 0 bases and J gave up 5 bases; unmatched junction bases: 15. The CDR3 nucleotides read TGTGCCAGCAGCTTAGCTTCCCAGGGGGGAGGCAGTAGGACTGAAGCTTTCTTT. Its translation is CASSLASQGGGSRTEAFF.

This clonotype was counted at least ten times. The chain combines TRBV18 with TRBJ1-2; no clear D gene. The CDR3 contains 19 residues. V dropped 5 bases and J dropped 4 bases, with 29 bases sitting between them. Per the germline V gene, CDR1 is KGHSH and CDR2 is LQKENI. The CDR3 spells CASSTTSYLSGGRSYGYTF. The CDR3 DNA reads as TGTGCCAGCTCAACCACCTCGTATTTGTCAGGCGGCCGGAGCTATGGCTACACCTTC.

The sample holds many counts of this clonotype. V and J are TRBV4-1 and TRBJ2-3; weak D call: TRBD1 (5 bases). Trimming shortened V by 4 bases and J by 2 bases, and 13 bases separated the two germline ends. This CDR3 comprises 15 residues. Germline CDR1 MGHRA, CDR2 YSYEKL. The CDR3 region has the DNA TGCGCCAGCAGCCTTGACAGTCCCGACACAGATACGCAGTATTTT. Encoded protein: CASSLDSPDTDTQYF.

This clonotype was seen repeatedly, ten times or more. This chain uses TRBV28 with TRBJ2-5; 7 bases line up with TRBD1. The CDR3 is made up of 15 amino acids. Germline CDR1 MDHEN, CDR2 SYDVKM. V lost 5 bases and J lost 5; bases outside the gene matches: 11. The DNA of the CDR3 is TGTGCCAGCAGTCCCCGGGACAGTCCGTGGGAGACCCAGTACTTC. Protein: CASSPRDSPWETQYF.

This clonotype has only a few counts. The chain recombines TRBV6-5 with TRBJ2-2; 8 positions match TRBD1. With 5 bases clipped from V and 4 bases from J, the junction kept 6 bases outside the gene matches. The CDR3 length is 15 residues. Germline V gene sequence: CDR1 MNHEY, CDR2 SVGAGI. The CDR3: CASSGQGAITGELFF. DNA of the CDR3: TGTGCCAGCAGTGGGCAGGGGGCGATCACCGGGGAGCTGTTTTTT.

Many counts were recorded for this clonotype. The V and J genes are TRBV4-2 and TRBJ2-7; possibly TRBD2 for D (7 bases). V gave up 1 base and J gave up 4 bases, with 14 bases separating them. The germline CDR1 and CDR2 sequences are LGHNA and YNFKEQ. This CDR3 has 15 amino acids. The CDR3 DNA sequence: TGTGCCAGCAGCCAAGGCGGGGGCCGGATTTACGAGCAGTACTTC. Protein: CASSQGGGRIYEQYF.

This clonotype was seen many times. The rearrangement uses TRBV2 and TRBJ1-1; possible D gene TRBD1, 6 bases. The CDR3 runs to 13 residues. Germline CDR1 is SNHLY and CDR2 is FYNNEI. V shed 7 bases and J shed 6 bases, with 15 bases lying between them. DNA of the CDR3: TGTGCCAGCAACTTGGCAGGGGTCGCTGAAGCTTTCTTT. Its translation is CASNLAGVAEAFF.

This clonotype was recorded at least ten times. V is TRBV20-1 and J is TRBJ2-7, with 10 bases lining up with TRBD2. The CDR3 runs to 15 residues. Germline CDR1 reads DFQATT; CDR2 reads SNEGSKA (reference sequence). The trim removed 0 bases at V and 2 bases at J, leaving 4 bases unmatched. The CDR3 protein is CSARDSGGAAYEQYF. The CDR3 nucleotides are TGCAGTGCTAGAGACAGCGGGGGGGCCGCCTACGAGCAGTACTTC.